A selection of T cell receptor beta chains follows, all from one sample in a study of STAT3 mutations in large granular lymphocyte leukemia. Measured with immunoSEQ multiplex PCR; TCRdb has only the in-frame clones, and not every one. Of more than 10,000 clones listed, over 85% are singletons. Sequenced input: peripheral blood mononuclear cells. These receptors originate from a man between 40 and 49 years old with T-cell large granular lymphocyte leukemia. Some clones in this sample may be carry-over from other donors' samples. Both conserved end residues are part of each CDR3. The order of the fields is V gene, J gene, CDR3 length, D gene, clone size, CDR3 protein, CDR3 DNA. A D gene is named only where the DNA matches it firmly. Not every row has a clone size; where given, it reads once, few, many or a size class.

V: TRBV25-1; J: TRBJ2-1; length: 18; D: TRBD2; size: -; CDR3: CASSAERGDPVGYNEQFF; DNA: TGTGCCAGCAGTGCCGAGCGGGGGGACCCTGTGGGATACAATGAGCAGTTCTTC
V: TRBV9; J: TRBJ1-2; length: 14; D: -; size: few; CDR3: CASSVPGANYGYTF; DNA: TGTGCCAGCAGCGTACCGGGGGCTAACTATGGCTACACCTTC
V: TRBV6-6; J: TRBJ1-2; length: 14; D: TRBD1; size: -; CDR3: CASTLRGLSYGYTF; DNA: TGTGCCAGCACCCTGAGGGGGCTGAGCTATGGCTACACCTTC
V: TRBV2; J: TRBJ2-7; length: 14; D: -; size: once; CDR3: CASSSDIISYEQYF; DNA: TGTGCCAGCAGCTCTGACATAATCTCCTACGAGCAGTACTTC
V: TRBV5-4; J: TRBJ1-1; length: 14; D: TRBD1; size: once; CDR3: CASSSPTGGEEAFF; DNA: TGTGCCAGCAGCTCCCCGACAGGGGGCGAGGAAGCTTTCTTT
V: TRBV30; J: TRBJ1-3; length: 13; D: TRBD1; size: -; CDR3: CAWSPQTTGPGYF; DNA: TGTGCCTGGAGTCCCCAAACGACAGGGCCAGGATATTTT
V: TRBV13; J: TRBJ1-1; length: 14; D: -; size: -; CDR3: CASSRDKRNTEAFF; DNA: TGTGCCAGCAGTCGGGACAAGAGGAACACTGAAGCTTTCTTT
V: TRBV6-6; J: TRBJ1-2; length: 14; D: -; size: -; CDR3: CASSGQLANYGYTF; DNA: TGTGCCAGCAGCGGGCAGCTAGCTAACTATGGCTACACCTTC
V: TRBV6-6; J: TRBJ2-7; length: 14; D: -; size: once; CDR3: CASSYSTETYEQYF; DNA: TGTGCCAGCAGTTACTCTACAGAGACCTACGAGCAGTACTTC
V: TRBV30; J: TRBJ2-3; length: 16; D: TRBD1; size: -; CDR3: CAWKTPGQGAKDTQYF; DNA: TGTGCCTGGAAAACCCCGGGACAGGGGGCGAAAGATACGCAGTATTTT
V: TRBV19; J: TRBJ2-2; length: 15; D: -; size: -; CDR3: CASSIDRVPGGELFF; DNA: TGTGCCAGTAGTATAGATCGGGTCCCTGGTGGGGAGCTGTTTTTT
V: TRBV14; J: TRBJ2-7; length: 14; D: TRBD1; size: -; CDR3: CASMRQGGAYEQYF; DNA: TGTGCCAGCATGCGACAGGGGGGCGCCTACGAGCAGTACTTC
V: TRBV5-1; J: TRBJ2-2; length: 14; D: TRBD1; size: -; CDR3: CASGLTGQTGELFF; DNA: TGCGCCAGCGGCCTGACAGGGCAAACCGGGGAGCTGTTTTTT
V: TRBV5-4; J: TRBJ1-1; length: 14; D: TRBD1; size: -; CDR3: CASSLGTGFTEAFF; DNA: TGTGCCAGCAGCCTAGGGACAGGGTTTACTGAAGCTTTCTTT
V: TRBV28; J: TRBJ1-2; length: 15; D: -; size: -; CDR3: CASSSGQPKGYGYTF; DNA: TGTGCCAGCAGTTCCGGACAGCCTAAGGGGTATGGCTACACCTTC
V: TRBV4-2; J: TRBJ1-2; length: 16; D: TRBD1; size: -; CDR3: CASSQETGQANYGYTF; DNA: TGTGCCAGCAGCCAAGAGACGGGACAGGCTAACTATGGCTACACCTTC
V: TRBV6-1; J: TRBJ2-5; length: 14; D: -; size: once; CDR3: CASSEGTIQETQYF; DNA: TGTGCCAGCAGTGAAGGGACTATCCAAGAGACCCAGTACTTC